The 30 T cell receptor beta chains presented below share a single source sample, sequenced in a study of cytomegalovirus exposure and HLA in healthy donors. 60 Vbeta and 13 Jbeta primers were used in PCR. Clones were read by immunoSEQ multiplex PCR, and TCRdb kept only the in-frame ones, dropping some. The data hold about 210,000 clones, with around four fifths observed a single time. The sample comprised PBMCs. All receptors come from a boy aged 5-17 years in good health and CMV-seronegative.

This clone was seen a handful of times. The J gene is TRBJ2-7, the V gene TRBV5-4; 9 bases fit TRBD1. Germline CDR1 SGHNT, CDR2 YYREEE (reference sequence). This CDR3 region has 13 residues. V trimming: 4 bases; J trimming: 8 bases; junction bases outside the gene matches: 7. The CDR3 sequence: CASSGGTGRKQYF. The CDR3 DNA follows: TGTGCCAGCAGCGGAGGGACAGGGAGGAAGCAGTACTTC.

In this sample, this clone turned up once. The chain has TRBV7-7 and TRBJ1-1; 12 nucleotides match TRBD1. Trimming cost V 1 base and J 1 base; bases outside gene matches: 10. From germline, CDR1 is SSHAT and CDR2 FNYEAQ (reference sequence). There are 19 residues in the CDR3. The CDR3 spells CASSLVLQGQGAKNTEAFF. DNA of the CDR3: TGTGCCAGCAGCTTAGTTCTCCAGGGACAGGGGGCTAAGAACACTGAAGCTTTCTTT.

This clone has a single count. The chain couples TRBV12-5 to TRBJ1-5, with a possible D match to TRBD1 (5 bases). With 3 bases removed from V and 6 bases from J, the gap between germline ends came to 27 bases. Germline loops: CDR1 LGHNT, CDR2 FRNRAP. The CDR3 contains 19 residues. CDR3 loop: CASGFPSGTPRIKGQPQHF. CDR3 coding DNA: TGTGCTAGTGGTTTTCCTTCAGGGACTCCCCGGATCAAGGGTCAGCCCCAGCATTTT.

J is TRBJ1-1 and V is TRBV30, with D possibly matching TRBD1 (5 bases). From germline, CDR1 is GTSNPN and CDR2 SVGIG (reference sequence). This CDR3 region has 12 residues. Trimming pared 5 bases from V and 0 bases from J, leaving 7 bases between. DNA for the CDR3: TGTGCCTGGGCACAGGTGAACACTGAAGCTTTCTTT. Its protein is CAWAQVNTEAFF.

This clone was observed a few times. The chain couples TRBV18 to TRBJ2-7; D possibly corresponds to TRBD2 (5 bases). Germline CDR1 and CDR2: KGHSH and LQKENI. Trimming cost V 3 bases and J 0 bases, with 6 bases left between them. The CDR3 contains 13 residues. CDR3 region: CASSPRDSYEQYF. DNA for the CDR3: TGTGCCAGCTCACCGAGGGACTCCTACGAGCAGTACTTC.

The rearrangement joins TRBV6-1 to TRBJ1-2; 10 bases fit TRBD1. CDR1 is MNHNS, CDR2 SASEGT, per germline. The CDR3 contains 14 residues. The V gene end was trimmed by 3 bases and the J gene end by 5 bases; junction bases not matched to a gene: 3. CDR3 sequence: CASSDGTGAYGYTF. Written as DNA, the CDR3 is TGTGCCAGCAGTGACGGGACAGGGGCTTATGGCTACACCTTC.

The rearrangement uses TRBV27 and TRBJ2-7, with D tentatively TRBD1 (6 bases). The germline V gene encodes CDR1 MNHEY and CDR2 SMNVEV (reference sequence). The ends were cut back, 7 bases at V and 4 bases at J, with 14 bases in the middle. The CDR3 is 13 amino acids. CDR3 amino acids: CASTYRVGYEQYF. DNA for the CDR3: TGTGCCAGCACCTACAGGGTGGGATACGAGCAGTACTTC.

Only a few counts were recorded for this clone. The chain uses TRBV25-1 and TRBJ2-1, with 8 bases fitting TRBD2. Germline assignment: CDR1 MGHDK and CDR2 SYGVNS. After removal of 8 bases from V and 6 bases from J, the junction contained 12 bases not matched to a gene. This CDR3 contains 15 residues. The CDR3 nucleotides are TGTGCCAGCCGACGGGAAGCGGGGGATTTCAATGAGCAGTTCTTC. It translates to CASRREAGDFNEQFF.

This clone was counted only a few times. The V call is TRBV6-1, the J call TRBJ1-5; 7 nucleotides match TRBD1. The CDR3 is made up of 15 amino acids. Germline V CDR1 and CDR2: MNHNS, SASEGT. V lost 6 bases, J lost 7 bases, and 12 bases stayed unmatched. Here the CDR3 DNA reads TGTGCCAGCAGGGACCAACCACAGGGGACCCAGCCCCAGCATTTT. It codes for CASRDQPQGTQPQHF.

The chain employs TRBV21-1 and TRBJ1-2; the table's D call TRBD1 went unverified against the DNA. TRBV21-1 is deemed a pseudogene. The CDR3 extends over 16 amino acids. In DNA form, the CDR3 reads TGTGCCAGCAGCCCCTCACCGACAGGGGCGTTCTATGGCTACACCTTC. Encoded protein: CASSPSPTGAFYGYTF.

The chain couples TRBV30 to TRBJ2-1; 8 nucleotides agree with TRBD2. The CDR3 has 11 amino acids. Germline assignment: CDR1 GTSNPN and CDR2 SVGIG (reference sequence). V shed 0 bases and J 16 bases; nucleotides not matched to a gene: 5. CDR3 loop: CAWSVGTSLFF. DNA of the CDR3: TGTGCCTGGAGTGTTGGGACTAGTCTTTTCTTC.

As DNA, the CDR3 is TGTGCCAGCAGTTACTCGCGGACTGCTAACTATGGCTACACCTTC. This sequence encodes CASSYSRTANYGYTF. The chain combines TRBV6-5 with TRBJ1-2, with D hard to call. This CDR3 region has 15 residues. Germline loops: CDR1 MNHEY, CDR2 SVGAGI. Trimming took off 0 bases at V and 0 bases at J, with 8 bases between the two ends.

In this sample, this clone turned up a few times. This chain's CDR3 is CATVLAGETGELFF. CDR3 DNA: TGCGCCACCGTACTAGCGGGAGAAACCGGGGAGCTGTTTTTT. The V and J genes are TRBV10-2 and TRBJ2-2; 11 bases align to TRBD2. V lost 10 bases to trimming and J lost 5 bases; unmatched junction nucleotides: 6. This CDR3 is built from 14 residues. Germline CDR1 and CDR2: WSHSY and SAAADI.

As DNA, the CDR3 is TGTGCCAGCAGCTTGGAACCCGGGGGGCGAGGAAACACCATATATTTT. Translation: CASSLEPGGRGNTIYF. The rearrangement uses TRBV5-4 and TRBJ1-3, with D possibly TRBD1 on 6 matching bases. With 0 bases removed from V and 4 bases from J, the gap between germline ends came to 14 bases. Germline values: CDR1 SGHNT, CDR2 YYREEE (reference sequence). This CDR3 has 16 amino acids.

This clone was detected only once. CDR3 region: CAWSNFGGNNQETQYF. The CDR3 DNA sequence: TGTGCCTGGAGCAATTTCGGGGGGAATAACCAAGAGACCCAGTACTTC. The chain is built from TRBV30 and TRBJ2-5; 7 nucleotides agree with TRBD2. Germline loops: CDR1 GTSNPN, CDR2 SVGIG (reference sequence). The length of the CDR3 is 16 residues. Trimming took 3 bases from V and 0 from J; bases not matched to a gene: 10.

DNA for the CDR3: TGTGCCAGCAGTGCGGACAGGACTAATGAAAAACTGTTTTTT. Its translation is CASSADRTNEKLFF. The J gene is TRBJ1-4, the V gene TRBV6-1; 7 positions match TRBD1. V trimming: 4 bases; J trimming: 2 bases; junction bases outside the gene matches: 1. The length of the CDR3 is 14 residues. Germline V gives CDR1 MNHNS, CDR2 SASEGT.

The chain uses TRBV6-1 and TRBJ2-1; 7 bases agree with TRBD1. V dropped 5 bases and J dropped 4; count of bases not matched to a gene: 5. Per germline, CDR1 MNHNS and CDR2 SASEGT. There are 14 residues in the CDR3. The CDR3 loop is CASSRTGLYNEQFF. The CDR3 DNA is TGTGCCAGCAGTCGGACAGGACTGTACAATGAGCAGTTCTTC.

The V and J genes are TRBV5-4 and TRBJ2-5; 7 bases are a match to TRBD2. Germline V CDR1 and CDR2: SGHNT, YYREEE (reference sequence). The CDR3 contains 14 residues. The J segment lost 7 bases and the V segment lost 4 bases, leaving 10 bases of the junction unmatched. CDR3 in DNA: TGTGCCAGCAGCCTCCGGGGGGACGCAGGGACCCAGTACTTC. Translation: CASSLRGDAGTQYF. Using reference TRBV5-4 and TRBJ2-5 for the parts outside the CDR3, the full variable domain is ETGVTQSPTHLIKTRGQQVTLRCSSQSGHNTVSWYQQALGQGPQFIFQYYREEENGRGNFPPRFSGLQFPNYSSELNVNALELDDSALYLCASSLRGDAGTQYFGPGTRLLVL.

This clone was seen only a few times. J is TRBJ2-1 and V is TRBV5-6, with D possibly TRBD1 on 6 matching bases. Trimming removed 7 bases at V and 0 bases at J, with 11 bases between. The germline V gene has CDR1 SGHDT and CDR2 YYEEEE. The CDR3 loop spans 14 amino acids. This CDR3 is CASRQVSSYNEQFF. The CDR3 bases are TGTGCCAGCCGACAGGTCAGCTCCTACAATGAGCAGTTCTTC.

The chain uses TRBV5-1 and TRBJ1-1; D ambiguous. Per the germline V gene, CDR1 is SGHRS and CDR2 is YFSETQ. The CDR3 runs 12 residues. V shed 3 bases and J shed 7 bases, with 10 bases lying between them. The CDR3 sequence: CASSSGTYEAFF. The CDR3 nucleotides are TGCGCCAGCAGCTCGGGAACCTATGAAGCTTTCTTT.

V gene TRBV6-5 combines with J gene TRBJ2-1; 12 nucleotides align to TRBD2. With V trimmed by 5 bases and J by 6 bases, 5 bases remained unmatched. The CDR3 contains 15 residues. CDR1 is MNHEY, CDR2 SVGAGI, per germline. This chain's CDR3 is CASSKLAGGFNEQFF. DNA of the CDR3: TGTGCCAGCAGTAAGCTAGCGGGAGGGTTCAATGAGCAGTTCTTC.

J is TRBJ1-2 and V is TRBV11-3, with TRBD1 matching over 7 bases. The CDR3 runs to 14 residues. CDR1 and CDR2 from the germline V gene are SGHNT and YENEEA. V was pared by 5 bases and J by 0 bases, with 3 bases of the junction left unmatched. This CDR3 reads CASSLRGANYGYTF. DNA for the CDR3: TGTGCCAGCAGCCTCAGGGGGGCTAACTATGGCTACACCTTC.

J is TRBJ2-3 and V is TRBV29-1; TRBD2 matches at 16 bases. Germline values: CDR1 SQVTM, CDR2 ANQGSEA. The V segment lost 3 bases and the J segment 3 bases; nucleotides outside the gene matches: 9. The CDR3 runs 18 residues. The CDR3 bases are TGCAGCGTTGACGGGACTAGCGGGAGGGCCGTTGGAACAGATACGCAGTATTTT. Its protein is CSVDGTSGRAVGTDTQYF.

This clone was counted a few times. The CDR3 reads CAISDQGAAEKLFF. For the CDR3, the DNA is TGTGCCATCAGCGATCAGGGGGCGGCCGAAAAACTGTTTTTT. This sequence joins TRBV10-3 and TRBJ1-4; 8 bases agree with TRBD1. V dropped 6 bases and J dropped 8; count of bases not matched to a gene: 8. The CDR3 totals 14 residues. Germline CDR1 ENHRY, CDR2 SYGVKD.

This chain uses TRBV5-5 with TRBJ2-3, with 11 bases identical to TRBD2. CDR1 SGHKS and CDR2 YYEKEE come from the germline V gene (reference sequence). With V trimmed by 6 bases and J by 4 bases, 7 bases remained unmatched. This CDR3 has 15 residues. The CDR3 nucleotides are TGTGCCAGCATCCTAGCGGGGGGAGGAGCAGATACGCAGTATTTT. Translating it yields CASILAGGGADTQYF.

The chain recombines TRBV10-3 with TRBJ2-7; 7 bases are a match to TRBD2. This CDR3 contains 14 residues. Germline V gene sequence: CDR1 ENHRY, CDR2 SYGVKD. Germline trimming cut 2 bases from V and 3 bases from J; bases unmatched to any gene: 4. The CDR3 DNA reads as TGTGCCATCAGTGAGGCGGGAGAGAACTACGAGCAGTACTTC. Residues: CAISEAGENYEQYF.

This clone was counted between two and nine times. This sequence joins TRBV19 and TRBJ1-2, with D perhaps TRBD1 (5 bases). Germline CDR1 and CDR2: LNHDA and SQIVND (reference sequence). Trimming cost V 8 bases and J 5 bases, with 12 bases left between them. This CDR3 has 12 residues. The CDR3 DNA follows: TGTGCCAGTGGGGGGGGAGGATATGGCTACACCTTC. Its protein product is CASGGGGYGYTF. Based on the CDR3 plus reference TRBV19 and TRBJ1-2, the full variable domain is DGGITQSPKYLFRKEGQNVTLSCEQNLNHDAMYWYRQDPGQGLRLIYYSQIVNDFQKGDIAEGYSVSREKKESFPLTVTSAQKNPTAFYLCASGGGGYGYTFGSGTRLTVV.

The CDR3 region is CASSRTGGRATNEKLFF. CDR3 DNA sequence: TGTGCCAGCAGCCGCACGGGGGGGCGGGCAACTAATGAAAAACTGTTTTTT. The chain recombines TRBV14 with TRBJ1-4, with D perhaps TRBD1 (6 bases). Trimming pared 4 bases from V and 0 bases from J, leaving 15 bases between. Germline assignment: CDR1 SGHDN and CDR2 FVKESK. The CDR3 runs to 17 residues.

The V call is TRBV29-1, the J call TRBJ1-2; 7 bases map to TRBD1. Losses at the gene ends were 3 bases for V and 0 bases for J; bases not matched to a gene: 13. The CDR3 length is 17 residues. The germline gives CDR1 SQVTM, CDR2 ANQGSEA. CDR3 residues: CSVDQIQTGQSNYGYTF. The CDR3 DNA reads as TGCAGCGTTGACCAGATTCAGACAGGGCAATCTAACTATGGCTACACCTTC. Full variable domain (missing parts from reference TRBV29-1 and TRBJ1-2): SAVISQKPSRDICQRGTSLTIQCQVDSQVTMMFWYRQQPGQSLTLIATANQGSEATYESGFVIDKFPISRPNLTFSTLTVSNMSPEDSSIYLCSVDQIQTGQSNYGYTFGSGTRLTVV.

CDR3 coding DNA: TGTGCCAGCAGTTACTCGAGCCCCCGCCAGCCCCAGCATTTT. This encodes CASSYSSPRQPQHF. The chain links TRBV6-5 to TRBJ1-5, with D unclear. Germline CDR1 is MNHEY and CDR2 is SVGAGI. Between the trimmed V and J ends, which lost 0 bases and 7 bases, there was a span of 10 bases. CDR3 length: 14 residues.